A single sample gave rise to the 31 T cell receptor beta chains below, sequenced in a study of T cells after yellow fever vaccination. TCRdb re-analysed the 5' RACE reads in MiXCR, keeping a single row per CDR3 protein. In the table there are roughly 26,000 distinct CDR3 sequences, under 7% of which are singletons. Sequenced material: PBMCs, either bulk or a sorted T-cell subset (CD4+, CD8+, memory, or dextramer-sorted; not recorded which), taken 15 days after the yellow fever booster vaccination. These TCRs come from a man aged 25 to 40 who received the YFV17D yellow fever vaccine.

This clonotype came up many times. The chain carries TRBV5-1 and TRBJ2-1; the D gene is possibly TRBD2 (6 bases). This CDR3 region has 16 residues. Germline values: CDR1 SGHRS, CDR2 YFSETQ. V was trimmed by 2 bases and J by 6 bases, leaving 18 bases between them. The CDR3, as DNA: TGCGCCAGCAGCTTCGCATCCGGACTACCCACCAATGAGCAGTTCTTC. It specifies CASSFASGLPTNEQFF.

This clonotype was found many times. This chain joins TRBV9 and TRBJ2-3; the D gene is possibly TRBD2 (6 bases). CDR3 length: 15 amino acids. Germline V lookup: CDR1 SGDLS, CDR2 YYNGEE. V shed 1 base and J shed 1 base, with 10 bases lying between them. CDR3 in DNA: TGTGCCAGCAGCGTACGACTAGGTGGCACAGATACGCAGTATTTT. It yields the protein CASSVRLGGTDTQYF.

This clonotype was observed at least ten times. The chain has TRBV2 and TRBJ1-5, with 9 bases matching TRBD1. The germline CDR1 and CDR2 sequences are SNHLY and FYNNEI. Trimming cost V 6 bases and J 7 bases; bases outside gene matches: 7. The CDR3 consists of 14 residues. CDR3 residues: CASREGQGRQPQHF. Written as DNA, the CDR3 is TGTGCCAGCAGGGAGGGACAGGGAAGGCAGCCCCAGCATTTT.

The table lists this clonotype with many counts. The chain recombines TRBV7-6 with TRBJ2-5, with unresolved D. V gave up 5 bases and J gave up 1 base, with 17 bases separating them. This CDR3 is built from 16 residues. Germline-derived CDR1 and CDR2 are SGHVS and FNYEAQ. The CDR3 DNA reads TGTGCCAGCAGCCTCAGTCCCGACGCATTCCAAGAGACCCAGTACTTC. The encoded protein is CASSLSPDAFQETQYF.

This clonotype was seen ten or more times. V gene TRBV9 combines with J gene TRBJ2-3, with 9 bases aligning to TRBD1. V gave up 4 bases and J gave up 4 bases; unmatched junction bases: 10. Per germline, CDR1 SGDLS and CDR2 YYNGEE. The CDR3 contains 16 residues. CDR3 sequence (DNA): TGTGCCAGCAGCACAACCGGGACAGGGTTTCCAGATACGCAGTATTTT. This gives the protein CASSTTGTGFPDTQYF.

Worth noting for this clonotype: A much larger clone sits a single nucleotide away, making a read error possible. V and J are TRBV7-2 and TRBJ2-7; D ambiguous. CDR3 length: 13 residues. The germline V gene encodes CDR1 SGHTA and CDR2 FQGNSA. V was trimmed by 5 bases and J by 8 bases, leaving 16 bases between them. The CDR3 loop is CASSQTPSRKQYF. The DNA for the CDR3 is TGTGCCAGCAGCCAGACGCCTAGTAGGAAGCAGTACTTC. The full variable domain, rest sourced from reference TRBV7-2 and TRBJ2-7, is GAGVSQSPSNKVTEKGKDVELRCDPISGHTALYWYRQSLGQGLEFLIYFQGNSAPDKSGLPSDRFSAERTGGSVSTLTIQRTQQEDSAVYLCASSQTPSRKQYFGPGTRLTVT.

This clonotype was picked up many times. This sequence joins TRBV5-6 and TRBJ2-1, with TRBD2 matching 7 bases. Germline lookup yields CDR1 SGHDT and CDR2 YYEEEE. This CDR3 is 15 amino acids long. V was clipped by 2 bases and J by 9 bases; unmatched bases: 11. The CDR3 bases are TGTGCCAGCAGCTTTCTCGCGGGAGATTGGGGTGAGCAGTTCTTC. This gives the protein CASSFLAGDWGEQFF.

This clonotype has at least ten counts. V and J are TRBV6-1 and TRBJ2-1, with D perhaps matching TRBD2 (6 bases). Germline V gives CDR1 MNHNS, CDR2 SASEGT. V shed 3 bases and J shed 4 bases, with 19 bases lying between them. The CDR3 runs to 17 residues. CDR3 sequence reads: CASSDPFQGGIYNEQFF. The CDR3 DNA follows: TGTGCCAGCAGTGACCCATTTCAGGGCGGGATTTACAATGAGCAGTTCTTC.

This clonotype was counted at least ten times. The chain is built from TRBV7-7 and TRBJ2-5; 14 nucleotides agree with TRBD2. The CDR3 runs to 13 residues. V shed 5 bases, J shed 10 bases, and the junction held 3 bases outside the gene matches. Germline assignment: CDR1 SSHAT and CDR2 FNYEAQ (reference sequence). The CDR3 loop reads CASSRGLAGDQYF. CDR3 nucleotide sequence: TGTGCCAGCAGCAGGGGACTAGCGGGAGACCAGTACTTC.

This clonotype was counted ten times or more. The chain employs TRBV20-1 and TRBJ1-5; TRBD1 is a possible D gene (6 bases). The CDR3 totals 15 residues. Germline values: CDR1 DFQATT, CDR2 SNEGSKA (reference sequence). The V gene lost 3 bases and the J gene lost 4 bases, with 16 bases spanning the gap. The CDR3 sequence: CSARGAGGRNQPQHF. In nucleotides, the CDR3 is TGCAGTGCTAGGGGTGCGGGGGGCCGGAATCAGCCCCAGCATTTT.

J is TRBJ2-2 and V is TRBV7-2; D remains ambiguous. V was clipped by 11 bases and J by 4 bases, with 8 bases between them. This CDR3 is built from 11 residues. Germline assignment: CDR1 SGHTA and CDR2 FQGNSA. The CDR3 protein is CACGVTGELFF. The CDR3 bases are TGTGCCTGTGGAGTCACCGGGGAGCTGTTTTTT.

This clonotype was found many times. The chain uses TRBV27 and TRBJ2-5; maybe TRBD1 (6 bases). With 11 bases removed from V and 4 bases from J, the gap between germline ends came to 17 bases. CDR1 is MNHEY, CDR2 SMNVEV, per germline (reference sequence). There are 13 residues in the CDR3. CDR3 in amino acids: CAVGHWRRETQYF. The CDR3 DNA reads TGTGCCGTGGGACACTGGCGGCGAGAGACCCAGTACTTC.

This clonotype was picked up many times. The CDR3 spells CAISESGGGNTIYF. DNA of the CDR3: TGTGCCATCAGTGAGTCAGGCGGCGGAAACACCATATATTTT. This chain connects TRBV10-3 to TRBJ1-3; D is uncertain. V shed 0 bases and J shed 4 bases, with 7 bases lying between them. The CDR3 covers 14 residues. Germline CDR1 ENHRY, CDR2 SYGVKD.

This clonotype was recorded many times. CDR3 in amino acids: CASSLGPYNEQFF. CDR3 DNA sequence: TGTGCCAGCAGTTTAGGACCATACAATGAGCAGTTCTTC. The chain joins TRBV12-3 or TRBV12-4 to TRBJ2-1, with D uncertain. This CDR3 region has 13 residues. Trimming removed 1 base from V and 4 bases from J, with 5 bases in between.

This clonotype was detected ten times or more. The V call is TRBV28, the J call TRBJ2-7; 7 bases agree with TRBD1. Losses at the gene ends were 4 bases for V and 3 bases for J; bases not matched to a gene: 6. CDR3 length: 14 residues. Germline assignment: CDR1 MDHEN and CDR2 SYDVKM. CDR3 nucleotides: TGTGCCAGCAGTTCGGGACAGAACAACTACGAGCAGTACTTC. Translating gives CASSSGQNNYEQYF.

This clonotype has at least ten counts. The chain employs TRBV7-9 and TRBJ2-7, with no clear D. Per germline, CDR1 SEHNR and CDR2 FQNEAQ (reference sequence). Deletions cut 5 bases from V and 4 bases from J, with 9 bases between. The CDR3 consists of 12 residues. This CDR3 is CASSEGRYEQYF. Here the CDR3 DNA reads TGTGCCAGCAGCGAAGGTAGATACGAGCAGTACTTC.

This clonotype has at least ten counts. The chain carries TRBV5-5 and TRBJ1-1; tentatively, D is TRBD1 (5 bases). Germline CDR1 SGHKS, CDR2 YYEKEE (reference sequence). The length of the CDR3 is 15 residues. V was clipped by 1 base and J by 0 bases, with 10 bases between them. CDR3 sequence reads: CASSLMGTVNTEAFF. The CDR3 region has the DNA TGTGCCAGCAGCTTGATGGGGACGGTGAACACTGAAGCTTTCTTT.

This clonotype occurred many times. The rearrangement links TRBV4-1 to TRBJ2-7; tentatively, D is TRBD1 or TRBD2 (5 bases each). CDR1 is MGHRA and CDR2 is YSYEKL in the germline V gene. This CDR3 comprises 19 residues. The ends were cut back, 2 bases at V and 0 bases at J, with 23 bases in the middle. CDR3 DNA: TGCGCCAGCAGCCAAAGTCCGGGTGGGGGTCGCGGAATCTCCTACGAGCAGTACTTC. Its protein is CASSQSPGGGRGISYEQYF.

By share of the sample, this clonotype is medium-sized (0.01 to 0.1%). This rearrangement joins TRBV12-5 to TRBJ2-1; maybe TRBD2 (5 bases). V shed 1 base and J shed 15 bases, with 13 bases lying between them. The germline gives CDR1 LGHNT, CDR2 FRNRAP. The CDR3 extends over 12 amino acids. CDR3: CASGLAGKQPFF. The CDR3 DNA reads as TGTGCTAGTGGTTTGGCCGGGAAACAGCCGTTCTTC.

This clonotype was found many times. The chain carries TRBV2 and TRBJ1-4, with a weak D call TRBD1 (5 bases). There are 14 residues in the CDR3. CDR1 SNHLY and CDR2 FYNNEI come from the germline V gene. Trimming took 6 bases from V and 8 from J, leaving 16 bases between them. DNA for the CDR3: TGTGCCAGCAGACCCGGGACGGCTCAAGAAAAACTGTTTTTT. It is translated as CASRPGTAQEKLFF.

This clonotype was counted at least ten times. The genes are TRBV20-1 and TRBJ1-5; possible D gene TRBD1, 6 bases. CDR1 and CDR2 from the germline V gene are DFQATT and SNEGSKA (reference sequence). The V end was cut by 6 bases, the J end by 5 bases, with 14 bases between. The CDR3 has 13 residues. CDR3 residues: CSARGGQDQPQHF. CDR3 coding DNA: TGCAGTGCGCGCGGGGGGCAGGATCAGCCCCAGCATTTT.

This clonotype was seen ten or more times. V is TRBV24-1 and J is TRBJ1-2; a weak D match, TRBD1 (6 bases). Trimming left V 0 bases short and J 7 bases short, with 8 bases between. CDR1 and CDR2 (germline): KGHDR, SFDVKD. This CDR3 has 13 residues. This CDR3 reads CATSDLPGVGYTF. As DNA, the CDR3 is TGTGCCACCAGTGATTTGCCAGGGGTTGGCTACACCTTC.

In its sample, this clonotype was seen many times. The CDR3 DNA is TGTGCCAGCTCACCGGGCTATGGCTACACCTTC. Amino acid sequence: CASSPGYGYTF. This chain uses TRBV18 with TRBJ1-2; D remains unclear. V lost 3 bases to trimming and J lost 4 bases, with 3 bases between them. Germline assignment: CDR1 KGHSH and CDR2 LQKENI. There are 11 residues in the CDR3.

Many counts were recorded for this clonotype. The chain couples TRBV6-5 to TRBJ2-1; D uncertain. This CDR3 region has 19 residues. The germline V gene has CDR1 MNHEY and CDR2 SVGAGI. V was clipped by 0 bases and J by 2 bases, with 20 bases between them. The CDR3 DNA follows: TGTGCCAGCAGTTACTCCCCTTTGAGAGGCCCGCATCCCTACAATGAGCAGTTCTTC. This sequence encodes CASSYSPLRGPHPYNEQFF.

At least ten counts were recorded for this clonotype. The germline gene is not matched at one end of the junction; a read error may be the cause. V usage is TRBV7-2 and J usage is TRBJ2-7; TRBD1 agrees at 7 bases. Per germline, CDR1 SGHTA and CDR2 FQGNSA. The CDR3 contains 12 residues. CDR3 residues: CASSFTTGTARF. CDR3 nucleotides: TGTGCCAGCAGCTTCACTACCGGGACAGCGCGCTTC.

This clonotype was found many times. The CDR3 here is CAIQGRHEQYF. The CDR3 nucleotides are TGTGCCATACAGGGGCGACACGAGCAGTACTTC. This sequence joins TRBV7-9 and TRBJ2-7, with 7 bases aligning to TRBD1. V lost 10 bases, J lost 5 bases, and 5 bases stayed unmatched. CDR3 length equals 11 residues. In germline, CDR1 is SEHNR, CDR2 FQNEAQ (reference sequence).

This clonotype has only a few counts. Here the CDR3 reads CASRLLREEGDTQYF. The CDR3 nucleotides read TGCGCCAGCAGACTTTTACGGGAAGAGGGAGATACGCAGTATTTT. The chain links TRBV5-1 to TRBJ2-3, with D possibly TRBD2 on 5 matching bases. The V end was cut by 5 bases, the J end by 5 bases, with 18 bases between. Germline V gene data show CDR1 as SGHRS and CDR2 as YFSETQ. The CDR3 has 15 residues.

This clonotype was recorded at least ten times. This chain links TRBV19 with TRBJ2-7; D ambiguous. Trimming pared 0 bases from V and 3 bases from J, leaving 6 bases between. Germline V lookup: CDR1 LNHDA, CDR2 SQIVND (reference sequence). This CDR3 spans 13 amino acids. The CDR3 nucleotides read TGTGCCAGTAGTATAGAGGCTGACTACGAGCAGTACTTC. As protein: CASSIEADYEQYF.

In this sample, this clonotype turned up many times. The chain recombines TRBV12-3 or TRBV12-4 with TRBJ1-3; no clear D gene. CDR3 length: 16 amino acids. The V end lost 1 base, the J end lost 0 bases, and 10 bases lay between the germline ends. The CDR3 region has the DNA TGTGCCAGCAGTTTAGTATCGGCCTTCTCTGGAAACACCATATATTTT. Its translation: CASSLVSAFSGNTIYF.

This clonotype was picked up many times. The V call is TRBV28, the J call TRBJ2-7; 13 bases map to TRBD2. Germline V gives CDR1 MDHEN, CDR2 SYDVKM. The trim removed 9 bases at V and 4 bases at J, leaving 3 bases unmatched. This CDR3 has 13 residues. The CDR3 protein is CASGLAGVYEQYF. Here the CDR3 DNA reads TGTGCCAGTGGACTAGCGGGAGTGTACGAGCAGTACTTC.

This clonotype was seen ten or more times. V and J are TRBV7-6 and TRBJ2-1; D is perhaps TRBD1 (6 bases). This CDR3 is 14 amino acids long. The V end was cut by 5 bases, the J end by 2 bases, with 10 bases between. The germline CDR1 and CDR2 sequences are SGHVS and FNYEAQ. The CDR3 bases are TGTGCCAGCAGCCTGACAGGAGCCTACAATGAGCAGTTCTTC. Its translation is CASSLTGAYNEQFF.